This T cell receptor (beta chain) was identified in a study of blood T cell repertoires in COVID-19. Participant reports of clinical history set cohort assignment. The V gene lost 6 bases and the J gene lost 7 bases, with 18 bases spanning the gap. The CDR3 runs to 15 residues. Germline V gene lookup returns CDR1 SGHAT and CDR2 FQNNGV. In the source study's methods: For nucleated cells, counts were estimated from reference gene primer amplification. Produced via immunoSEQ multiplex PCR; TCRdb's table is partial and in-frame only. Clonal size and the V and J genes are those of that table, whereas D and trimming came from the DNA. The sample yields about 270,000 clones, nearly 90% seen once.

Sequencing was carried out using PBMCs or T cells enriched from blood (not recorded which). V and J are TRBV11-2 and TRBJ2-2, with D perhaps matching TRBD2 (6 bases). This clonotype originated in a woman under 40 who had recovered from COVID-19. The CDR3 sequence: CASRFTGTGGGELFF. The DNA of the CDR3 is TGTGCCAGCAGATTTACCGGGACCGGGGGCGGGGAGCTGTTTTTT.